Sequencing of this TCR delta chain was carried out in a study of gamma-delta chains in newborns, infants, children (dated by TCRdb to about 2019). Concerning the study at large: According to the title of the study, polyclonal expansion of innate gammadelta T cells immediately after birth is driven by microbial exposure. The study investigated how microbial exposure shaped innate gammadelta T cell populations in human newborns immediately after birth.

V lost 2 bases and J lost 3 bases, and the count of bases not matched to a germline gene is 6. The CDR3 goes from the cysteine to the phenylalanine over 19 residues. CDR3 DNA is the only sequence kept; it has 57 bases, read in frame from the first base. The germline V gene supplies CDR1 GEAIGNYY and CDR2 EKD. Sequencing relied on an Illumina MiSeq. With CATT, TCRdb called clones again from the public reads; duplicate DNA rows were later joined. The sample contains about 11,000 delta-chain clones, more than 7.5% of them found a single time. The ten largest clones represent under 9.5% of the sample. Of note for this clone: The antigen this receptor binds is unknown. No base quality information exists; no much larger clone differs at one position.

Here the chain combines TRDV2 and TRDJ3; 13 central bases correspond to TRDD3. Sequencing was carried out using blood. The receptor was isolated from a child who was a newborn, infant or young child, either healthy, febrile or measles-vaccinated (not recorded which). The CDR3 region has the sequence CACDIVLGDTRWDTRQMFF. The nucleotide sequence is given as TGTGCCTGTGACATCGTACTGGGGGATACGCGCTGGGACACCCGACAGATGTTTTTC.